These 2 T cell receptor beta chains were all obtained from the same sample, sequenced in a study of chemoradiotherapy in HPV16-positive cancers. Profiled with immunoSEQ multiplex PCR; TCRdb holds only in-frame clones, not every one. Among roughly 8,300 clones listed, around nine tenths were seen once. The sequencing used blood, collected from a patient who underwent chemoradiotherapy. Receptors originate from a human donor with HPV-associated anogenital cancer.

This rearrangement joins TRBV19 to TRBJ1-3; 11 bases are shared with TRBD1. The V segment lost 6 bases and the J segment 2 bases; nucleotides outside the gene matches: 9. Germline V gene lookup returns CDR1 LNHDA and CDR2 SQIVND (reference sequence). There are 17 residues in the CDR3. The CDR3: CASRSRLGQGAGNTIYF. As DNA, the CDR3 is TGTGCCAGTAGGTCGAGACTGGGACAGGGGGCTGGAAACACCATATATTTT.

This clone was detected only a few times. The CDR3 DNA is TGTGCCAGCAGCGTCAGGGAAGGTAATTCACCCCTCCACTTT. Translated, it gives CASSVREGNSPLHF. The chain uses TRBV9 and TRBJ1-6; maybe TRBD1 (5 bases). The CDR3 sequence is 14 residues long. Germline V gives CDR1 SGDLS, CDR2 YYNGEE. Trimming stripped 2 bases from V and 6 bases from J, with 9 bases between.